The T cell receptor beta chain described here comes from a study of graft-versus-host responses after intestinal transplantation. Overall study: Multivisceral, liver-intestinal, or isolated intestinal transplants were performed in recipients. Anti-thymocyte globulin induction preceded about three years of tacrolimus and steroid maintenance in all recipients.

Turning to this clone: Its antigen remains unknown.

The protocol was immunoSEQ multiplex PCR, while the TCRdb copy is restricted to in-frame clones and leaves out a portion. The data show about 120,000 clones, roughly 95% seen once. Study conclusions and caveats: The marrow of recipients harbored GvH clones, and ileum or blood showed some of them first.

This CDR3 comprises 13 residues. Germline lookup yields CDR1 SNHLY and CDR2 FYNNEI. The V end was cut by 6 bases, the J end by 10 bases, with 16 bases between. Sample: unstimulated CD8+ T cells sorted from spleen or lymph node cells, taken before intestinal transplant. This TCR was sampled from a human donor who received an intestinal transplant. The chain has TRBV2 and TRBJ2-1; D remains ambiguous. The CDR3 protein is CASSPLWAAEQFF. CDR3 coding DNA: TGTGCCAGCAGCCCTTTGTGGGCGGCCGAGCAGTTCTTC.